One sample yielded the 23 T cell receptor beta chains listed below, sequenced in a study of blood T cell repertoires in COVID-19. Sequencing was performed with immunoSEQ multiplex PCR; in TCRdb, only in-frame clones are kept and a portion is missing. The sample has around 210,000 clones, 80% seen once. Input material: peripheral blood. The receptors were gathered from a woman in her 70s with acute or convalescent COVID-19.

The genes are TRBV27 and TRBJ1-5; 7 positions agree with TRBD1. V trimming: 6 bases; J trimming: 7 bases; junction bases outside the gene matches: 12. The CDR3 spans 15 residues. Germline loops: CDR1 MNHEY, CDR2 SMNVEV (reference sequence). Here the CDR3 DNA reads TGTGCCAGCAGCCCGGGGACAGCGGCCAGCCAGCCCCAGCATTTT. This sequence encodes CASSPGTAASQPQHF.

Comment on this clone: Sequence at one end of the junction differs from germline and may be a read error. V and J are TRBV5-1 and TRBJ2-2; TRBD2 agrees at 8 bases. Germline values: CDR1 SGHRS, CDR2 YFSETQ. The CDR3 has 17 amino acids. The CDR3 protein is CARSLELAGGRAGELFF. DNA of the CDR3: TGCGCCCGCAGCTTGGAACTCGCGGGGGGCCGGGCCGGGGAGCTGTTTTTT.

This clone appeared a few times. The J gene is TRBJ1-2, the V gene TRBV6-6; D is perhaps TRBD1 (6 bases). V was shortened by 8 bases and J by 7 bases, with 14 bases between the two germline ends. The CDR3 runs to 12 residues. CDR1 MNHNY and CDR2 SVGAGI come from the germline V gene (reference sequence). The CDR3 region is CASSSGAVGYTF. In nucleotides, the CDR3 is TGTGCCAGCTCCTCAGGGGCGGTTGGCTACACCTTC.

The CDR3 DNA reads as TGTGCCAGCAGCCACCGGGACAGGAGTCTCGAGCAGTACTTC. It translates to CASSHRDRSLEQYF. The chain links TRBV3-1 (or the pseudogene TRBV3-2) to TRBJ2-7; 8 bases are shared with TRBD1. CDR3 size: 14 residues. J gave up 6 bases and V 3 bases, and 7 bases lay outside the gene matches. The germline CDR1 and CDR2 sequences are LGHDT and YNNKEL (reference sequence).

The CDR3 sequence is CASSLHGGARGSPLHF. CDR3 in DNA: TGTGCCAGCAGTTTACATGGTGGGGCCAGGGGGTCACCCCTCCACTTT. The V call is TRBV28, the J call TRBJ1-6; 7 bases line up with TRBD1. V was clipped by 2 bases and J by 10 bases; unmatched bases: 11. Germline CDR1 MDHEN, CDR2 SYDVKM. CDR3 length equals 16 residues. The full variable domain, rest sourced from reference TRBV28 and TRBJ1-6, is DVKVTQSSRYLVKRTGEKVFLECVQDMDHENMFWYRQDPGLGLRLIYFSYDVKMKEKGDIPEGYSVSREKKERFSLILESASTNQTSMYLCASSLHGGARGSPLHFGNGTRLTVT.

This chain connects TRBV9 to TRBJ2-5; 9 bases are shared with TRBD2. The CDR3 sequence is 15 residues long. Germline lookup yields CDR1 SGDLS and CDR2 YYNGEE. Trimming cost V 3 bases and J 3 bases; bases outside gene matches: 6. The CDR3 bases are TGTGCCAGCAGCGCCGGACTAGCGCCAGAAGAGACCCAGTACTTC. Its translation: CASSAGLAPEETQYF.

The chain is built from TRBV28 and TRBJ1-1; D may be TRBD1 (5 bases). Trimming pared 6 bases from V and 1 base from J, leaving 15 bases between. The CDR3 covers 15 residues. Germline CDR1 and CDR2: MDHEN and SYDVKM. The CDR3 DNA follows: TGTGCCAGCAGCCGCCCACAGGCCGGGAACACTGAAGCTTTCTTT. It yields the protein CASSRPQAGNTEAFF.

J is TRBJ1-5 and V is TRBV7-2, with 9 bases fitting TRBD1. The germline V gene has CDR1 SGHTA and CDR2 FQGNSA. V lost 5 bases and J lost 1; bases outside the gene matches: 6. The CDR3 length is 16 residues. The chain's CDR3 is CASSPKDRGSNQPQHF. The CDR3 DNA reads TGTGCCAGCAGCCCAAAGGACAGGGGAAGCAATCAGCCCCAGCATTTT.

The chain's CDR3 is CASSLGGGGRTAQYF. In DNA, the CDR3 is TGTGCCAGCAGCTTAGGGGGGGGCGGACGCACGGCCCAGTACTTC. This rearrangement joins TRBV7-8 to TRBJ2-5, with a tentative D call TRBD2 (7 bases). In germline, CDR1 is SGHVS, CDR2 FQNEAQ. The CDR3 covers 15 residues. V lost 1 base and J 9 bases, leaving 18 bases between the germline ends.

In nucleotides, the CDR3 is TGTGCCAGCAGCGGACTAGCCGGCCCAGATACGCAGTATTTT. As protein: CASSGLAGPDTQYF. The V gene is TRBV7-8, the J gene TRBJ2-3, with 8 bases aligning to TRBD2. Germline trimming cut 5 bases from V and 4 bases from J; bases unmatched to any gene: 5. CDR3 length equals 14 residues. Germline V gene data show CDR1 as SGHVS and CDR2 as FQNEAQ. The variable domain in full, completed from reference TRBV7-8 and TRBJ2-3, reads GAGVSQSPRYKVAKRGQDVALRCDPISGHVSLFWYQQALGQGPEFLTYFQNEAQLDKSGLPSDRFFAERPEGSVSTLKIQRTQQEDSAVYLCASSGLAGPDTQYFGPGTRLTVL.

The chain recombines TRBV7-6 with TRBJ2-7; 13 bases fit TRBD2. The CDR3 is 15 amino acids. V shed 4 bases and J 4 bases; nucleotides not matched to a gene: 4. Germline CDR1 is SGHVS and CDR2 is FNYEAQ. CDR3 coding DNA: TGTGCCAGCAGCTCCGGGACTAGCGGGACGTACGAGCAGTACTTC. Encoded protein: CASSSGTSGTYEQYF.

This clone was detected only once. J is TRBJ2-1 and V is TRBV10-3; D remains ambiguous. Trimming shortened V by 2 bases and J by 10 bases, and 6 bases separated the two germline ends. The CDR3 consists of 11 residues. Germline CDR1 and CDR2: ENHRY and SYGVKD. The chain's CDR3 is CAISEKLEQFF. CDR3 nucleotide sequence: TGTGCCATCAGTGAGAAGCTAGAGCAGTTCTTC.

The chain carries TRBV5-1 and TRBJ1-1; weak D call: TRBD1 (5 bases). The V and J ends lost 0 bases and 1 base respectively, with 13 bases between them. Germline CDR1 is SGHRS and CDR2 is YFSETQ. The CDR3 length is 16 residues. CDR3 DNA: TGCGCCAGCAGCTTGGCCGGGGGACCAGCGAACACTGAAGCTTTCTTT. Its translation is CASSLAGGPANTEAFF.

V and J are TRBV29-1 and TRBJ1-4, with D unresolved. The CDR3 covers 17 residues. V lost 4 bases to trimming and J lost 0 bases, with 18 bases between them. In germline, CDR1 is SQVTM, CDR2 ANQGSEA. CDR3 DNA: TGCAGCGTTGGAGAGAGGACTAGCGGATCAACTAATGAAAAACTGTTTTTT. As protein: CSVGERTSGSTNEKLFF.

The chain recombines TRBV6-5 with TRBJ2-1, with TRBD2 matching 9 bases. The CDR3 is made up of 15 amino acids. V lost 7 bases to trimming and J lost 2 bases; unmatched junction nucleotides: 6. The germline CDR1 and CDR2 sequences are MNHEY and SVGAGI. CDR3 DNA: TGTGCCAGCACCTTAGCGGGAGTTCCCTACAATGAGCAGTTCTTC. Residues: CASTLAGVPYNEQFF.

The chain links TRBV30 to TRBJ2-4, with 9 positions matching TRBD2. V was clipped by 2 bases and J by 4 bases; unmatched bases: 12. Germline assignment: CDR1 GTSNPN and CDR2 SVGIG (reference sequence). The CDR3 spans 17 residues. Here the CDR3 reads CAWSLPRLGLAKNIQYF. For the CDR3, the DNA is TGTGCCTGGAGTCTACCTCGTCTTGGACTAGCGAAAAACATTCAGTACTTC.

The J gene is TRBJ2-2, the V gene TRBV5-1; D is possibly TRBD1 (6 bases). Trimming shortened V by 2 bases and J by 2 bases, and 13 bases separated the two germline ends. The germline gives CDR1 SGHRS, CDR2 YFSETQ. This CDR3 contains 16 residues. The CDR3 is CASSLTGTRNTGELFF. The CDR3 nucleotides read TGCGCCAGCAGCTTAACCGGGACACGAAACACCGGGGAGCTGTTTTTT. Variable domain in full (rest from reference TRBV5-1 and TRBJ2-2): KAGVTQTPRYLIKTRGQQVTLSCSPISGHRSVSWYQQTPGQGLQFLFEYFSETQRNKGNFPGRFSGRQFSNSRSEMNVSTLELGDSALYLCASSLTGTRNTGELFFGEGSRLTVL.

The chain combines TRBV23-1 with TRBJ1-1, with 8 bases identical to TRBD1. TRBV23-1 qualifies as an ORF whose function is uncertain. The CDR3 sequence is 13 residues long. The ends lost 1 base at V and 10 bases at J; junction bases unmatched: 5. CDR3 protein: CASSQLRTGRAFF. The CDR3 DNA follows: TGCGCCAGCAGTCAATTGCGGACAGGGAGAGCTTTCTTT.

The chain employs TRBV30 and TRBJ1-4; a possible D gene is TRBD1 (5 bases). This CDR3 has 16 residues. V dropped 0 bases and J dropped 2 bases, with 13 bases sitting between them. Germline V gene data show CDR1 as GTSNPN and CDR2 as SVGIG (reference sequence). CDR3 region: CAWSVSRTLTNEKLFF. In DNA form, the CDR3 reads TGTGCCTGGAGTGTATCCAGGACACTCACTAATGAAAAACTGTTTTTT.

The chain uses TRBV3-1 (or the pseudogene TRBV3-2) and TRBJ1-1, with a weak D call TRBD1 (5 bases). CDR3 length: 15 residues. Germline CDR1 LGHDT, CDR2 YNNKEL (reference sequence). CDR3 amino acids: CASNIMSRASTEAFF. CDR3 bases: TGTGCGTCTAATATTATGAGCAGGGCGTCCACTGAAGCTTTCTTT.

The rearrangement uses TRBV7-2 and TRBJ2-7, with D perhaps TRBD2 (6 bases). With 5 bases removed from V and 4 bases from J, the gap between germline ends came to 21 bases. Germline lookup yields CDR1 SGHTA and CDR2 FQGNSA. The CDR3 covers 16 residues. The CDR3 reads CASSPGGTDPIYEQYF. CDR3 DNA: TGTGCCAGCAGCCCCGGCGGGACTGATCCAATTTACGAGCAGTACTTC.

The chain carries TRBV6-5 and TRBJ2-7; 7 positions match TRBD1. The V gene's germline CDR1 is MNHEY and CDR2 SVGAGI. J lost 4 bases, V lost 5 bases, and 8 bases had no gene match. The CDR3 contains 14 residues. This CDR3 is CASSLVRDSYEQYF. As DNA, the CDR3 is TGTGCCAGCAGTCTCGTTCGGGACAGTTACGAGCAGTACTTC.

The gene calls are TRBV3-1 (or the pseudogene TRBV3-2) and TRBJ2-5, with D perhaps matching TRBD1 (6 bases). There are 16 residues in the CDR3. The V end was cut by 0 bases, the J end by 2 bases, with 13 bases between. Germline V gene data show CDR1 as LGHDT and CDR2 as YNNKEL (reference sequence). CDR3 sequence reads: CASSQELGQQQETQYF. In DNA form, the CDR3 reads TGTGCCAGCAGCCAAGAATTAGGACAGCAACAAGAGACCCAGTACTTC.